A single sample gave rise to the 21 T cell receptor beta chains below, sequenced in a study of technical replicates of blood from several donors. Repertoires were generated with immunoSEQ multiplex PCR, while TCRdb's copy carries only in-frame clones and drops some. The profile covers approximately 73,000 clones, with around 93% appearing a single time and around 0.42% taken by the ten largest. The sequencing input was T cells isolated from PBMCs. These receptors originate from a human donor in good health.

The gene calls are TRBV11-2 and TRBJ2-3; D not certain. The length of the CDR3 is 17 residues. CDR1 and CDR2 (germline): SGHAT, FQNNGV. With 1 base removed from V and 0 bases from J, the gap between germline ends came to 14 bases. The CDR3 bases are TGTGCCAGCAGCTTAGCCACACGAGCGACTAGCACAGATACGCAGTATTTT. This gives the protein CASSLATRATSTDTQYF.

V is TRBV15 and J is TRBJ1-3; D possibly corresponds to TRBD1 (6 bases). Trimming left V 0 bases short and J 4 bases short, with 13 bases between. Germline assignment: CDR1 LNHNV and CDR2 YYDKDF (reference sequence). This CDR3 spans 16 amino acids. DNA of the CDR3: TGTGCCACCAGCAGAGATCCAGGGGAAGGCGGAAACACCATATATTTT. The encoded protein is CATSRDPGEGGNTIYF.

The CDR3 nucleotides are TGTGCCAGCTCACCCGGCGGGACCAGGGGGGAGCAGTACTTC. This codes for CASSPGGTRGEQYF. This chain links TRBV18 with TRBJ2-7, with D possibly matching TRBD1 (7 bases). This CDR3 has 14 amino acids. CDR1 and CDR2 (germline): KGHSH, LQKENI. Trimming removed 3 bases at V and 7 bases at J, with 16 bases between.

This chain uses TRBV25-1 with TRBJ1-2, with 10 bases matching TRBD1. The germline V gene has CDR1 MGHDK and CDR2 SYGVNS. J was trimmed by 6 bases and V by 3 bases; bases with no gene match: 4. CDR3 length: 14 amino acids. CDR3 coding DNA: TGTGCCAGCAGTGACCCAGGGACAGGGGATGGCTACACCTTC. This translates into CASSDPGTGDGYTF.

This clone has just one count. This chain connects TRBV5-4 to TRBJ1-2; unclear D gene. This CDR3 region has 11 residues. Germline CDR1 reads SGHNT; CDR2 reads YYREEE (reference sequence). V was pared by 0 bases and J by 13 bases, with 10 bases between. Here the CDR3 reads CASSLGQFPTF. CDR3 DNA: TGTGCCAGCAGCTTGGGACAATTTCCCACCTTC.

This clone is a singleton in its sample. The chain carries TRBV9 and TRBJ1-2; TRBD1 matches at 8 bases. CDR1 SGDLS and CDR2 YYNGEE come from the germline V gene. V shed 4 bases and J 4 bases; nucleotides not matched to a gene: 9. The CDR3 is made up of 15 amino acids. The CDR3: CASSPSGTGGYGYTF. The CDR3 DNA sequence: TGTGCCAGCAGCCCCTCGGGGACAGGCGGCTATGGCTACACCTTC.

V gene TRBV11-2 combines with J gene TRBJ2-7; D may be TRBD2 (5 bases). The CDR3 runs 15 residues. The germline V and J ends were trimmed by 5 bases and 3 bases, with 17 bases remaining between them. Germline V gene sequence: CDR1 SGHAT, CDR2 FQNNGV. CDR3 sequence: CASSPQSGVFYEQYF. The CDR3 DNA follows: TGTGCCAGCAGCCCCCAGTCCGGGGTTTTCTACGAGCAGTACTTC.

The chain is built from TRBV5-4 and TRBJ2-1, with 7 positions matching TRBD2. The CDR3 consists of 14 residues. The V gene's germline CDR1 is SGHNT and CDR2 YYREEE (reference sequence). Trimming took 2 bases from V and 4 from J; bases not matched to a gene: 3. The CDR3 DNA is TGTGCCAGCAGCTTAGCTAGCGGATACAATGAGCAGTTCTTC. It encodes CASSLASGYNEQFF. Variable domain in full (rest from reference TRBV5-4 and TRBJ2-1): ETGVTQSPTHLIKTRGQQVTLRCSSQSGHNTVSWYQQALGQGPQFIFQYYREEENGRGNFPPRFSGLQFPNYSSELNVNALELDDSALYLCASSLASGYNEQFFGPGTRLTVL.

This chain uses TRBV5-6 with TRBJ2-1, with no clear D. The V and J ends lost 1 base and 6 bases respectively, with 2 bases between them. The CDR3 loop spans 11 amino acids. The germline gives CDR1 SGHDT, CDR2 YYEEEE. CDR3 in DNA: TGTGCCAGCAGCTTGCTCAATGAGCAGTTCTTC. Translated: CASSLLNEQFF.

The gene calls are TRBV6-4 and TRBJ2-1; the match to TRBD2 covers 9 bases. The germline CDR1 and CDR2 sequences are MRHNA and SNTAGT. The CDR3 is made up of 15 amino acids. The V and J ends lost 0 bases and 8 bases, in that order; junction bases with no gene match: 5. The CDR3 DNA sequence: TGTGCCAGCAGTGACTCTAGCGGGAGTGGGTATGAGCAGTTCTTC. As protein: CASSDSSGSGYEQFF.

V is TRBV7-2 and J is TRBJ2-1, with D possibly matching TRBD2 (6 bases). V was cut by 7 bases and J by 4 bases, with 20 bases left in between. The CDR3 loop spans 16 amino acids. From germline, CDR1 is SGHTA and CDR2 FQGNSA. The CDR3 sequence is CASTILAYLEYNEQFF. DNA of the CDR3: TGTGCCAGCACGATTCTAGCGTACCTAGAGTACAATGAGCAGTTCTTC.

A single count supports this clone. The J gene is TRBJ2-3, the V gene TRBV7-2; TRBD1 matches at 7 bases. Germline lookup yields CDR1 SGHTA and CDR2 FQGNSA. Germline trimming cut 5 bases from V and 8 bases from J; bases unmatched to any gene: 13. The CDR3 extends over 15 amino acids. The DNA for the CDR3 is TGTGCCAGCAGCAAACAGGGGACCGGAGATAGTACGCAGTATTTT. Amino acids: CASSKQGTGDSTQYF.

The rearrangement uses TRBV7-8 and TRBJ2-4, with TRBD2 matching 11 bases. The germline gives CDR1 SGHVS, CDR2 FQNEAQ. V gave up 4 bases and J gave up 4 bases; unmatched junction bases: 9. This CDR3 region has 17 residues. CDR3 coding DNA: TGTGCCAGCAGCTACCCGGGACTAGCGGAGACAAAAAACATTCAGTACTTC. Translation gives CASSYPGLAETKNIQYF.

The chain carries TRBV2 and TRBJ1-1; D is possibly TRBD1 (5 bases). V lost 1 base and J 0 bases, leaving 6 bases between the germline ends. The V gene's germline CDR1 is SNHLY and CDR2 FYNNEI. The CDR3 loop spans 14 amino acids. CDR3 bases: TGTGCCAGCAGTGAAGGGGGCCTGAACACTGAAGCTTTCTTT. Its translation is CASSEGGLNTEAFF.

This rearrangement joins TRBV28 to TRBJ2-7; D unresolved. This CDR3 has 15 residues. Germline values: CDR1 MDHEN, CDR2 SYDVKM. The V gene lost 2 bases and the J gene lost 4 bases, with 15 bases spanning the gap. CDR3 in amino acids: CASSLGGPGWYEQYF. CDR3 coding DNA: TGTGCCAGCAGTTTAGGCGGCCCCGGGTGGTACGAGCAGTACTTC.

The V and J genes are TRBV6-1 and TRBJ1-1; no firm D call. The CDR3 contains 12 residues. Germline V gene lookup returns CDR1 MNHNS and CDR2 SASEGT. Trimming pared 8 bases from V and 5 bases from J, leaving 12 bases between. The CDR3 is CASRASVTEAFF. The CDR3, as DNA: TGTGCCAGCCGGGCTAGCGTAACTGAAGCTTTCTTT.

This chain connects TRBV27 to TRBJ1-2; tentatively, D is TRBD1 (5 bases). This CDR3 spans 14 amino acids. The germline V gene has CDR1 MNHEY and CDR2 SMNVEV (reference sequence). Trimming cost V 0 bases and J 5 bases, with 10 bases left between them. CDR3 nucleotides: TGTGCCAGCAGTTTATCCCAGGGCCCTTATGGCTACACCTTC. It translates to CASSLSQGPYGYTF.

This clone was picked up a small number of times. This chain uses TRBV9 with TRBJ1-1; the match to TRBD1 covers 10 bases. This CDR3 comprises 15 residues. Trimming removed 3 bases from V and 3 bases from J; junction bases left unmatched: 5. Germline CDR1 SGDLS, CDR2 YYNGEE. The CDR3 sequence is CASSDTGTGDTEAFF. The CDR3 DNA sequence: TGTGCCAGCAGCGATACCGGGACAGGGGACACTGAAGCTTTCTTT.

This rearrangement joins TRBV7-3 to TRBJ2-6; 9 bases agree with TRBD1. J gave up 2 bases and V 5 bases, and 7 bases lay outside the gene matches. Germline V gene sequence: CDR1 SGHTA, CDR2 FQGTGA. The CDR3 is 17 residues long. In nucleotides, the CDR3 is TGTGCCAGCAGCCCCTCGGGGACAGGGACTGGGGCCAACGTCCTGACTTTC. Protein product: CASSPSGTGTGANVLTF.

The chain has TRBV18 and TRBJ1-5, with TRBD1 matching 7 bases. Germline V gene sequence: CDR1 KGHSH, CDR2 LQKENI. Losses at the gene ends were 4 bases for V and 3 bases for J; bases not matched to a gene: 3. The CDR3 is 14 amino acids. The CDR3 DNA is TGTGCCAGCTCACTGACAGGGCTCAATCAGCCCCAGCATTTT. Translated, it gives CASSLTGLNQPQHF.

The rearrangement uses TRBV6-6 and TRBJ1-1, with D possibly being TRBD1 (6 bases). CDR3 length: 14 amino acids. Germline V gives CDR1 MNHNY, CDR2 SVGAGI (reference sequence). V was clipped by 7 bases and J by 2 bases, with 14 bases between them. The CDR3 spells CASTHRVGNTEAFF. The CDR3 region has the DNA TGTGCCAGCACCCACAGGGTAGGAAACACTGAAGCTTTCTTT.